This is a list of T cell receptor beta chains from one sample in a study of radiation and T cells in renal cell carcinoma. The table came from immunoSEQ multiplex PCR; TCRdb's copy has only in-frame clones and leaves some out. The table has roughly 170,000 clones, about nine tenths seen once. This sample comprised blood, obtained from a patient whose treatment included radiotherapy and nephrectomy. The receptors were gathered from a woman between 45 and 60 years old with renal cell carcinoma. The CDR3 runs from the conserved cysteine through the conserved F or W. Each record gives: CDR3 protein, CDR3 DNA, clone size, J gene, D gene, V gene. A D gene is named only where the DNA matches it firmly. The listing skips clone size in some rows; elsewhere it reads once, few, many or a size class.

CDR3aa: CASSRDRVSGNTIYF; CDR3nt: TGTGCCAGCAGCCGGGACAGGGTGAGCGGAAACACCATATATTTT; abundance: .; j_gene: TRBJ1-3; d_gene: TRBD1; v_gene: TRBV14
CDR3aa: CASSNPYRATDSPLHF; CDR3nt: TGTGCCAGTAGTAATCCGTACAGGGCTACGGATTCACCCCTCCACTTT; abundance: once; j_gene: TRBJ1-6; d_gene: .; v_gene: TRBV19
CDR3aa: CASSVLGGGTEAFF; CDR3nt: TGTGCCAGCAGCGTATTAGGAGGGGGCACTGAAGCTTTCTTT; abundance: .; j_gene: TRBJ1-1; d_gene: .; v_gene: TRBV9
CDR3aa: CASSHQGQTYEQYF; CDR3nt: TGTGCCAGCAGTCATCAGGGACAGACCTACGAGCAGTACTTC; abundance: .; j_gene: TRBJ2-7; d_gene: TRBD1; v_gene: TRBV6-5
CDR3aa: CASSDRSSYNEQFF; CDR3nt: TGTGCCAGCAGCGACAGAAGCTCCTACAATGAGCAGTTCTTC; abundance: .; j_gene: TRBJ2-1; d_gene: .; v_gene: TRBV6-6
CDR3aa: CASSGPTSGGRSSYNEQFF; CDR3nt: TGTGCCAGCAGTGGACCGACTAGCGGGGGGCGGAGCTCCTACAATGAGCAGTTCTTC; abundance: .; j_gene: TRBJ2-1; d_gene: TRBD2; v_gene: TRBV6-1
CDR3aa: CASSLVAGPEYGYTF; CDR3nt: TGTGCCAGCAGCTTGGTGGCAGGCCCCGAGTATGGCTACACCTTC; abundance: .; j_gene: TRBJ1-2; d_gene: .; v_gene: TRBV5-6
CDR3aa: CASSQEILAPNEQFF; CDR3nt: TGCGCCAGCAGCCAAGAAATTCTAGCGCCCAATGAGCAGTTCTTC; abundance: .; j_gene: TRBJ2-1; d_gene: .; v_gene: TRBV4-3
CDR3aa: CASSRDFRYNEQFF; CDR3nt: TGTGCCAGCAGCCGGGACTTCCGATACAATGAGCAGTTCTTC; abundance: .; j_gene: TRBJ2-1; d_gene: .; v_gene: TRBV6-4
CDR3aa: CASSITGGGNQPQHF; CDR3nt: TGTGCCAGTAGTATAACAGGGGGAGGCAATCAGCCCCAGCATTTT; abundance: .; j_gene: TRBJ1-5; d_gene: TRBD1; v_gene: TRBV19
CDR3aa: CASSRGPTGDEKLFF; CDR3nt: TGTGCCAGCAGCCGGGGTCCGACAGGGGACGAAAAACTGTTTTTT; abundance: .; j_gene: TRBJ1-4; d_gene: TRBD1; v_gene: TRBV5-6
CDR3aa: CASSLQWGLDTEAFF; CDR3nt: TGTGCCAGTAGTCTACAGTGGGGGCTGGACACTGAAGCTTTCTTT; abundance: .; j_gene: TRBJ1-1; d_gene: .; v_gene: TRBV19
CDR3aa: CASKQGVGYEQYF; CDR3nt: TGTGCCAGCAAGCAGGGGGTAGGGTACGAGCAGTACTTC; abundance: .; j_gene: TRBJ2-7; d_gene: TRBD1; v_gene: TRBV6-1
CDR3aa: CASSLSSGSETQYF; CDR3nt: TGTGCCAGCAGCTTGTCCTCGGGGTCAGAGACCCAGTACTTC; abundance: .; j_gene: TRBJ2-5; d_gene: .; v_gene: TRBV7-2
CDR3aa: CAISESGGTGVNEQFF; CDR3nt: TGTGCCATCAGTGAGTCGGGGGGGACAGGGGTAAATGAGCAGTTCTTC; abundance: .; j_gene: TRBJ2-1; d_gene: TRBD1; v_gene: TRBV10-3
CDR3aa: CASSYDRGTEAFF; CDR3nt: TGTGCCAGTAGTTACGACAGAGGCACTGAAGCTTTCTTT; abundance: .; j_gene: TRBJ1-1; d_gene: .; v_gene: TRBV19
CDR3aa: CAISVGLSGGETQYF; CDR3nt: TGTGCCATCAGTGTAGGACTAAGCGGGGGGGAGACCCAGTACTTC; abundance: .; j_gene: TRBJ2-5; d_gene: TRBD2; v_gene: TRBV10-3
CDR3aa: CASSQVGQARDTQYF; CDR3nt: TGCGCCAGCAGCCAAGTAGGGCAGGCCCGAGATACGCAGTATTTT; abundance: .; j_gene: TRBJ2-3; d_gene: .; v_gene: TRBV4-1
CDR3aa: CATSRDPGQPQHF; CDR3nt: TGTGCCACCAGCAGAGATCCCGGCCAGCCCCAGCATTTT; abundance: .; j_gene: TRBJ1-5; d_gene: .; v_gene: TRBV15
CDR3aa: CASSGQPTNEKLFF; CDR3nt: TGTGCCAGCAGCGGACAGCCAACTAATGAAAAACTGTTTTTT; abundance: .; j_gene: TRBJ1-4; d_gene: .; v_gene: TRBV6-1
CDR3aa: CASREKDHTGELFF; CDR3nt: TGTGCCAGCCGTGAGAAGGACCACACCGGGGAGCTGTTTTTT; abundance: .; j_gene: TRBJ2-2; d_gene: .; v_gene: TRBV2
CDR3aa: CASSLQTSSTDTQYF; CDR3nt: TGTGCCAGCAGCTTACAGACTTCAAGCACAGATACGCAGTATTTT; abundance: .; j_gene: TRBJ2-3; d_gene: .; v_gene: TRBV7-9
CDR3aa: CAWSFSISNYGYTF; CDR3nt: TGTGCCTGGAGTTTTAGCATTTCTAACTATGGCTACACCTTC; abundance: .; j_gene: TRBJ1-2; d_gene: .; v_gene: TRBV30
CDR3aa: CASSGSRATGEGSYEQYF; CDR3nt: TGTGCCAGCAGTGGTTCCAGGGCCACAGGGGAGGGCTCCTACGAGCAGTACTTC; abundance: .; j_gene: TRBJ2-7; d_gene: .; v_gene: TRBV6-4
CDR3aa: CASSEGGVPANEKLFF; CDR3nt: TGTGCCAGCAGTGAAGGGGGGGTCCCGGCTAATGAAAAACTGTTTTTT; abundance: .; j_gene: TRBJ1-4; d_gene: .; v_gene: TRBV2
CDR3aa: CASSPMAYNSPLHF; CDR3nt: TGTGCCAGCAGCCCCATGGCCTATAATTCACCCCTCCACTTT; abundance: .; j_gene: TRBJ1-6; d_gene: .; v_gene: TRBV13
CDR3aa: CASRGGYREDTEAFF; CDR3nt: TGCGCCAGCAGGGGGGGCTACAGGGAGGACACTGAAGCTTTCTTT; abundance: .; j_gene: TRBJ1-1; d_gene: .; v_gene: TRBV10-2
CDR3aa: CARPLAGPSTKQYF; CDR3nt: TGCGCCAGACCTCTAGCGGGGCCTTCTACGAAGCAGTACTTC; abundance: .; j_gene: TRBJ2-7; d_gene: TRBD2; v_gene: TRBV10-1
CDR3aa: CASSPRPGLTMTIYF; CDR3nt: TGTGCTAGCAGCCCCCGACCGGGACTAACTATGACCATATATTTT; abundance: .; j_gene: TRBJ1-3; d_gene: .; v_gene: TRBV7-7
CDR3aa: CASRTSGAFTDTQYF; CDR3nt: TGTGCCAGTAGGACTAGCGGGGCTTTCACAGATACGCAGTATTTT; abundance: .; j_gene: TRBJ2-3; d_gene: TRBD2; v_gene: TRBV2
CDR3aa: CASSSRQGSDYEQYF; CDR3nt: TGTGCCAGCAGTAGCAGACAGGGGAGCGACTACGAGCAGTACTTC; abundance: .; j_gene: TRBJ2-7; d_gene: TRBD1; v_gene: TRBV6-1
CDR3aa: CASSLEGQYGYTF; CDR3nt: TGTGCCAGCAGCTTAGAGGGGCAGTATGGCTACACCTTC; abundance: .; j_gene: TRBJ1-2; d_gene: .; v_gene: TRBV7-2
CDR3aa: CASSLSTGVDYGYTF; CDR3nt: TGTGCCAGCTCACTATCGACAGGGGTAGACTATGGCTACACCTTC; abundance: .; j_gene: TRBJ1-2; d_gene: TRBD1; v_gene: TRBV18
CDR3aa: CASSYYGGDSPLHF; CDR3nt: TGTGCCAGCAGCTACTACGGCGGTGATTCACCCCTCCACTTT; abundance: .; j_gene: TRBJ1-6; d_gene: .; v_gene: TRBV6-6
CDR3aa: CASSLVGGRGNTIYF; CDR3nt: TGTGCCAGCAGCTTAGTAGGCGGGAGGGGAAACACCATATATTTT; abundance: .; j_gene: TRBJ1-3; d_gene: .; v_gene: TRBV7-2
CDR3aa: CASSPFPQDSPLHF; CDR3nt: TGTGCCAGCAGCCCCTTCCCTCAAGATTCACCCCTCCACTTT; abundance: .; j_gene: TRBJ1-6; d_gene: .; v_gene: TRBV7-9
CDR3aa: CASSLGDREGDGYTF; CDR3nt: TGTGCCAGCAGCTTAGGGGACAGGGAGGGTGATGGCTACACCTTC; abundance: .; j_gene: TRBJ1-2; d_gene: TRBD1; v_gene: TRBV7-9
CDR3aa: CASSQEVTVSSYEQYF; CDR3nt: TGCGCCAGCAGCCAAGAGGTAACGGTGAGCTCCTACGAGCAGTACTTC; abundance: .; j_gene: TRBJ2-7; d_gene: .; v_gene: TRBV4-3
CDR3aa: CASSLTGSSYEQYF; CDR3nt: TGTGCCAGCAGCTTGACAGGGAGCTCCTACGAGCAGTACTTC; abundance: .; j_gene: TRBJ2-7; d_gene: TRBD1; v_gene: TRBV7-9
CDR3aa: CASSLRGERETQYF; CDR3nt: TGTGCTAGCAGCTTAAGGGGGGAGAGAGAGACCCAGTACTTC; abundance: .; j_gene: TRBJ2-5; d_gene: .; v_gene: TRBV7-7
CDR3aa: CASSYDTGNVGELFF; CDR3nt: TGCGCCAGCAGCTATGACACTGGGAACGTTGGGGAGCTGTTTTTT; abundance: once; j_gene: TRBJ2-2; d_gene: .; v_gene: TRBV5-1
CDR3aa: CASSPRDRGSAFF; CDR3nt: TGTGCCAGTAGTCCGCGGGACAGGGGTTCAGCTTTCTTT; abundance: few; j_gene: TRBJ1-1; d_gene: TRBD1; v_gene: TRBV19
CDR3aa: CASSRAAGLYGYTF; CDR3nt: TGTGCCAGCAGCCGGGCGGCAGGGCTCTATGGCTACACCTTC; abundance: .; j_gene: TRBJ1-2; d_gene: .; v_gene: TRBV25-1
CDR3aa: CASSLDYNEQYF; CDR3nt: TGTGCCAGCAGCTTAGACTACAACGAGCAGTACTTC; abundance: .; j_gene: TRBJ2-7; d_gene: .; v_gene: TRBV7-9